The following is a T cell receptor (beta chain) sequence with its context. Method: immunoSEQ multiplex PCR; TCRdb's copy keeps in-frame clones and lacks some. Of fewer than 40,000 clones listed, roughly 88% were seen once; the top ten hold around 4.1%. These data are taken from a study of T cell changes during pregnancy in multiple sclerosis. The sample here was CD8+ T cells from peripheral blood mononuclear cells, taken after pregnancy. The clonotype originates from a female donor with multiple sclerosis, enrolled in a pregnancy study.

The CDR3 is CASGTSGLGTDTQYF. CDR3 nucleotides: TGTGCTAGTGGGACTAGCGGCTTGGGAACAGATACGCAGTATTTT. The chain uses TRBV12-5 and TRBJ2-3; 9 positions match TRBD2. The V segment lost 6 bases and the J segment 3 bases; nucleotides outside the gene matches: 7. The CDR3 loop spans 15 amino acids. In germline, CDR1 is LGHNT, CDR2 FRNRAP.